This T cell receptor (beta chain) appears in the sequencing data of a study of blood T cell repertoires in COVID-19. Study context: The samples span acute and convalescent COVID-19 from the United States, Italy and Spain. PBMCs, B-cell-depleted T cells, or T cells were the source of the cDNA or gDNA that made up the material.

Trimming removed 5 bases from V and 0 bases from J, with 15 bases in between. The CDR3 sequence is 16 residues long. The germline V gene has CDR1 SGHTA and CDR2 FQGTGA. Patients at the Seattle site were enrolled during active infection and followed longitudinally. Methods used by the authors: Amplification of reference gene primers provided the estimated nucleated cell counts. Data came from immunoSEQ multiplex PCR; TCRdb stores just in-frame clones and leaves some out. V and J calls and clone size come straight from that table; D and trimming were deduced from the DNA. The table has about 68,000 clones, roughly 90% seen once. This clone was found a few times.

The TCR was taken from a man between 45 and 60 years old with COVID-19, enrolled during active disease. The sequencing sample was made of peripheral blood. The V gene is TRBV7-3, the J gene TRBJ2-3, with a tentative D call TRBD1 (5 bases). This chain's CDR3 is CASSPNRSASTDTQYF. The DNA for the CDR3 is TGTGCCAGCAGCCCCAACAGGAGCGCTAGCACAGATACGCAGTATTTT.